These 23 T cell receptor beta chains share one sample of origin, sequenced in a study of T cell responses to AZD1222 COVID-19 vaccine. TCRdb keeps only in-frame clones here, not all; method: immunoSEQ multiplex PCR. The data hold 130,000 to 150,000 clones, with 80% to 90% observed a single time. Here the sequenced sample was peripheral blood, taken on day 0 of AZD1222 vaccination. The origin of the receptors is an adult in good health.

Turning to this clone: The same CDR3 can be traced to other DNA sequences in this sample. The chain combines TRBV19 with TRBJ2-1; 8 bases fit TRBD2. Per germline, CDR1 LNHDA and CDR2 SQIVND (reference sequence). V gave up 1 base and J gave up 3 bases; unmatched junction bases: 2. The CDR3 consists of 15 residues. The CDR3 DNA reads as TGTGCCAGTAGTATAGCGGGAGGGAGCTACAATGAGCAGTTCTTC. Translation gives CASSIAGGSYNEQFF. The full variable domain, in which reference TRBV19 and TRBJ2-1 provide the parts outside the CDR3, is DGGITQSPKYLFRKEGQNVTLSCEQNLNHDAMYWYRQDPGQGLRLIYYSQIVNDFQKGDIAEGYSVSREKKESFPLTVTSAQKNPTAFYLCASSIAGGSYNEQFFGPGTRLTVL.

The genes are TRBV7-2 and TRBJ2-2; TRBD2 is a possible D gene (6 bases). The germline V gene has CDR1 SGHTA and CDR2 FQGNSA. Trimming removed 4 bases from V and 6 bases from J, with 12 bases in between. The length of the CDR3 is 14 residues. This CDR3 is CASSWDWQAGELFF. The CDR3 bases are TGTGCCAGCAGCTGGGACTGGCAAGCCGGGGAGCTGTTTTTT.

V is TRBV30 and J is TRBJ2-1; 14 bases are a match to TRBD2. In germline, CDR1 is GTSNPN, CDR2 SVGIG (reference sequence). The CDR3 has 15 amino acids. V lost 3 bases, J lost 6 bases, and 4 bases stayed unmatched. CDR3 in amino acids: CAWSEGTSGSNEQFF. The CDR3 nucleotides read TGTGCCTGGAGCGAGGGGACTAGCGGGAGCAATGAGCAGTTCTTC. The full variable domain, with the rest looked up from reference TRBV30 and TRBJ2-1, is SQTIHQWPATLVQPVGSPLSLECTVEGTSNPNLYWYRQAAGRGLQLLFYSVGIGQISSEVPQNLSASRPQDRQFILSSKKLLLSDSGFYLCAWSEGTSGSNEQFFGPGTRLTVL.

The V and J genes are TRBV2 and TRBJ1-4; a possible D gene is TRBD1 (5 bases). V lost 7 bases, J lost 11 bases, and 17 bases lay in between. This CDR3 has 13 residues. Looked up from germline, CDR1 is SNHLY and CDR2 is FYNNEI. This CDR3 is CASTPAVGVKLFF. The CDR3 coding sequence is TGTGCCAGCACCCCCGCGGTGGGGGTGAAACTGTTTTTT.

The rearrangement joins TRBV3-1 (or the pseudogene TRBV3-2) to TRBJ2-3; unclear D gene. The CDR3 loop spans 13 amino acids. CDR1 is LGHDT, CDR2 YNNKEL, per germline (reference sequence). Trimming removed 6 bases at V and 3 bases at J, with 10 bases between. The DNA of the CDR3 is TGTGCCAGCAGACATGGGCCTACAGATACGCAGTATTTT. It is translated as CASRHGPTDTQYF.

The chain uses TRBV7-8 and TRBJ2-1; 12 positions match TRBD2. The CDR3 runs 16 residues. Trimming took 2 bases from V and 4 from J; bases not matched to a gene: 3. Germline lookup yields CDR1 SGHVS and CDR2 FQNEAQ. The CDR3 loop reads CASSLRTSGTYNEQFF. As DNA, the CDR3 is TGTGCCAGCAGCTTAAGGACTAGCGGGACTTACAATGAGCAGTTCTTC.

The genes are TRBV4-1 and TRBJ2-2, with TRBD1 matching 7 bases. J gave up 4 bases and V 1 base, and 15 bases lay outside the gene matches. Germline V gives CDR1 MGHRA, CDR2 YSYEKL. This CDR3 is built from 19 residues. In DNA form, the CDR3 reads TGCGCCAGCAGCCAAGCAACGGGACAGTCCTTACTCTTCACCGGGGAGCTGTTTTTT. Translated: CASSQATGQSLLFTGELFF.

The V and J genes are TRBV20-1 and TRBJ1-1; perhaps TRBD1 as D (6 bases). Trimming took off 6 bases at V and 1 base at J, with 6 bases between the two ends. Germline-derived CDR1 and CDR2 are DFQATT and SNEGSKA (reference sequence). The CDR3 length is 11 residues. CDR3 bases: TGCAGTGCACAGGGGAACACTGAAGCTTTCTTT. Protein sequence: CSAQGNTEAFF.

This chain joins TRBV28 and TRBJ1-5; 9 bases are a match to TRBD1. Germline CDR1 is MDHEN and CDR2 is SYDVKM. The length of the CDR3 is 16 residues. V shed 6 bases and J 0 bases; nucleotides not matched to a gene: 6. CDR3 region: CASSDRGRDSNQPQHF. As DNA, the CDR3 is TGTGCCAGCAGCGACAGGGGGAGAGATAGCAATCAGCCCCAGCATTTT.

This clone was detected a few times. The J gene is TRBJ1-1, the V gene TRBV3-1 (or the pseudogene TRBV3-2); D not certain. Trimming pared 1 base from V and 11 bases from J, leaving 20 bases between. CDR1 LGHDT and CDR2 YNNKEL come from the germline V gene (reference sequence). The CDR3 is 15 amino acids. CDR3 nucleotides: TGTGCCAGCAGCCAAGGGATTAGGCCCCCCGGTGGCGCTTTCTTT. Protein product: CASSQGIRPPGGAFF.

The rearrangement uses TRBV7-2 and TRBJ1-1, with a tentative D call TRBD1 (6 bases). This CDR3 spans 14 amino acids. Looked up from germline, CDR1 is SGHTA and CDR2 is FQGNSA. The V end was cut by 5 bases, the J end by 2 bases, with 12 bases between. The CDR3 here is CASSMGHSNTEAFF. CDR3 nucleotide sequence: TGTGCCAGCAGCATGGGACACTCCAACACTGAAGCTTTCTTT.

V and J are TRBV5-3 and TRBJ1-2; 8 positions match TRBD1. TRBV5-3 is an ORF, and what it does is uncertain. The CDR3 contains 17 residues. The J segment lost 4 bases and the V segment lost 2 bases, leaving 13 bases of the junction unmatched. The CDR3 DNA follows: TGTGCCAGAAGCTTACGCACGCCCCAGGGGGCCCCCTATGGCTACACCTTC. Translation: CARSLRTPQGAPYGYTF.

Details on this clone: The sample contains more than one DNA sequence encoding this CDR3. The V gene is TRBV5-1, the J gene TRBJ1-1, with TRBD1 as a possible D gene (5 bases). Per the germline V gene, CDR1 is SGHRS and CDR2 is YFSETQ. CDR3 length: 14 amino acids. Trimming stripped 2 bases from V and 2 bases from J, with 10 bases between. The CDR3 region has the DNA TGCGCCAGCAGCTTCGACGGGGGTAACACTGAAGCTTTCTTT. Protein product: CASSFDGGNTEAFF.

This chain joins TRBV6-5 and TRBJ1-6, with no clear D. The CDR3 has 15 amino acids. In germline, CDR1 is MNHEY, CDR2 SVGAGI. V was cut by 4 bases and J by 7 bases, with 14 bases left in between. The CDR3 DNA follows: TGTGCCAGCAGTTCCCCCCCAGGTAGAAATTCACCCCTCCACTTT. It codes for CASSSPPGRNSPLHF.

V gene TRBV28 combines with J gene TRBJ2-3, with D possibly matching TRBD1 (6 bases). The CDR3 consists of 16 residues. Trimming pared 3 bases from V and 6 bases from J, leaving 19 bases between. The germline V gene has CDR1 MDHEN and CDR2 SYDVKM. DNA of the CDR3: TGTGCCAGCAGTTTCCAAACAGGGAGTCGGGCCGATACGCAGTATTTT. This codes for CASSFQTGSRADTQYF.

The chain couples TRBV5-1 to TRBJ2-2; TRBD1 matches 10 bases. Trimming removed 4 bases from V and 2 bases from J; junction bases left unmatched: 11. CDR1 and CDR2 (germline): SGHRS, YFSETQ. This CDR3 contains 18 residues. This CDR3 is CASSQGQGFSVNTGELFF. The CDR3 nucleotides are TGCGCCAGCAGCCAGGGACAGGGGTTTAGTGTAAACACCGGGGAGCTGTTTTTT.

CDR3 sequence (DNA): TGTGCCAGCAGAGGCCTCGGGGGGCCCTACGAGCAGTACTTC. This encodes CASRGLGGPYEQYF. The chain combines TRBV6-5 with TRBJ2-7; weak D call: TRBD2 (7 bases). CDR1 MNHEY and CDR2 SVGAGI come from the germline V gene. V was trimmed by 6 bases and J by 2 bases, leaving 14 bases between them. The CDR3 runs to 14 residues.

The chain employs TRBV7-9 and TRBJ1-4; tentatively, D is TRBD1 (6 bases). Trimming removed 10 bases from V and 8 bases from J, with 17 bases in between. Germline CDR1 SEHNR, CDR2 FQNEAQ (reference sequence). This CDR3 spans 13 amino acids. The CDR3 DNA reads TGTGCCACCCAGAAGGGGGTCGGAGAAAAACTGTTTTTT. Translated: CATQKGVGEKLFF.

The chain joins TRBV18 to TRBJ1-1, with D perhaps TRBD1 (6 bases). Germline assignment: CDR1 KGHSH and CDR2 LQKENI. The ends were cut back, 1 base at V and 8 bases at J, with 11 bases in the middle. CDR3 length: 13 residues. The CDR3: CASSPLAQGEAFF. In nucleotides, the CDR3 is TGTGCCAGCTCACCACTCGCGCAGGGGGAAGCTTTCTTT.

V is TRBV5-1 and J is TRBJ1-1; tentative D call: TRBD1 (6 bases). The CDR3 spans 14 residues. From germline, CDR1 is SGHRS and CDR2 YFSETQ. Trimming cost V 2 bases and J 4 bases, with 12 bases left between them. The CDR3 bases are TGCGCCAGCAGCTTACAGGGCATGCGCACTGAAGCTTTCTTT. This gives the protein CASSLQGMRTEAFF.

This chain uses TRBV18 with TRBJ2-7; the D gene is possibly TRBD2 (6 bases). This CDR3 has 16 residues. From germline, CDR1 is KGHSH and CDR2 LQKENI. V lost 1 base, J lost 0 bases, and 13 bases lay in between. CDR3 protein: CASSPLALASSYEQYF. In DNA form, the CDR3 reads TGTGCCAGCTCACCACTAGCCCTAGCGTCCTCCTACGAGCAGTACTTC.

The chain uses TRBV10-1 and TRBJ2-1, with D uncertain. The CDR3 has 18 residues. From germline, CDR1 is WNHNN and CDR2 SYGVQD (reference sequence). V gave up 0 bases and J gave up 0 bases, with 15 bases separating them. CDR3 loop: CASSESVAVLSSYNEQFF. In DNA, the CDR3 is TGCGCCAGCAGTGAGTCAGTGGCAGTCCTCAGCTCCTACAATGAGCAGTTCTTC.

This chain joins TRBV5-4 and TRBJ2-2; D might be TRBD2 (6 bases). The CDR3 spans 16 residues. Deletions cut 0 bases from V and 5 bases from J, with 14 bases between. Per the germline V gene, CDR1 is SGHNT and CDR2 is YYREEE (reference sequence). The CDR3: CASSLGLRGETGELFF. DNA of the CDR3: TGTGCCAGCAGCTTGGGGCTGCGCGGGGAAACCGGGGAGCTGTTTTTT.